These T cell receptor beta chains were read from a single sample in a study of blood T cell repertoires in COVID-19. Only in-frame clones appear in the TCRdb table, and some are missing; sequencing was by immunoSEQ multiplex PCR. The sample holds 390,000 or so clones, 90% seen once. Specimen: peripheral blood. The receptors here all came from a man younger than 35 with active or convalescent COVID-19. Each CDR3 is given with its conserved first and last residue. Fields, in order: J gene, clone size, D gene, V gene, CDR3 protein, CDR3 DNA. The D gene is left open where the match is weak. A clone size is listed for some rows: how often the clone was seen (once, few, many), or a class if it is expanded.

j_call: TRBJ2-1
clone_size: NA
d_call: NA
v_call: TRBV12-1
cdr3_aa: CASSPTGLAGESYNEQFF
cdr3_nt: TGTGCCAGCAGCCCGACCGGACTAGCGGGAGAGTCCTACAATGAGCAGTTCTTC

j_call: TRBJ2-7
clone_size: NA
d_call: TRBD1
v_call: TRBV19
cdr3_aa: CASSPGTGFDEQYF
cdr3_nt: TGTGCCAGTAGTCCCGGGACAGGGTTCGACGAGCAGTACTTC

j_call: TRBJ1-1
clone_size: NA
d_call: NA
v_call: TRBV28
cdr3_aa: CASSLGGANTEAFF
cdr3_nt: TGTGCCAGCAGTCTCGGGGGAGCGAACACTGAAGCTTTCTTT

j_call: TRBJ2-5
clone_size: NA
d_call: TRBD2
v_call: TRBV5-1
cdr3_aa: CASSFRIGLAGGETQYF
cdr3_nt: TGCGCCAGCAGCTTCCGAATAGGTCTAGCGGGGGGAGAGACCCAGTACTTC

j_call: TRBJ1-6
clone_size: NA
d_call: TRBD1
v_call: TRBV28
cdr3_aa: CASSPGQGGSPLHF
cdr3_nt: TGTGCCAGCAGTCCCGGACAGGGAGGTTCACCCCTCCACTTT

j_call: TRBJ1-4
clone_size: NA
d_call: TRBD1
v_call: TRBV5-6
cdr3_aa: CASSRDSLGEKLFF
cdr3_nt: TGTGCCAGCAGCCGGGACAGCCTAGGGGAAAAACTGTTTTTT

j_call: TRBJ1-3
clone_size: NA
d_call: NA
v_call: TRBV13
cdr3_aa: CASSDSGPSSGNTIYF
cdr3_nt: TGTGCCAGCAGCGACTCAGGGCCGTCCTCTGGAAACACCATATATTTT

j_call: TRBJ2-3
clone_size: NA
d_call: TRBD2
v_call: TRBV11-3
cdr3_aa: CASSQTSGTADTQYF
cdr3_nt: TGTGCCAGCAGCCAGACTAGCGGGACCGCAGATACGCAGTATTTT

j_call: TRBJ2-7
clone_size: NA
d_call: TRBD1
v_call: TRBV9
cdr3_aa: CASSANDDRAISYEQYF
cdr3_nt: TGTGCCAGCAGCGCCAACGACGACAGGGCAATCTCCTACGAGCAGTACTTC

j_call: TRBJ2-7
clone_size: NA
d_call: NA
v_call: TRBV4-3
cdr3_aa: CASSQGPGSYEQYF
cdr3_nt: TGCGCCAGCAGCCAAGGGCCAGGGTCCTACGAGCAGTACTTC

j_call: TRBJ2-3
clone_size: NA
d_call: TRBD2
v_call: TRBV24-1
cdr3_aa: CATSDPGRELTDTQYF
cdr3_nt: TGTGCCACCAGTGATCCGGGGCGGGAGCTCACAGATACGCAGTATTTT

j_call: TRBJ2-1
clone_size: NA
d_call: TRBD2
v_call: TRBV27
cdr3_aa: CASTGRASGFYNEQFF
cdr3_nt: TGTGCCAGCACTGGTAGAGCTAGCGGGTTCTACAATGAGCAGTTCTTC

j_call: TRBJ1-6
clone_size: few
d_call: NA
v_call: TRBV6-1
cdr3_aa: CASSEWGSGYNSPLHF
cdr3_nt: TGTGCCAGCAGTGAATGGGGCAGTGGCTATAATTCACCCCTCCACTTT

j_call: TRBJ1-4
clone_size: NA
d_call: NA
v_call: TRBV18
cdr3_aa: CASSPRRHEKLFF
cdr3_nt: TGTGCCAGCTCACCCCGGAGGCATGAAAAACTGTTTTTT

j_call: TRBJ2-2
clone_size: few
d_call: NA
v_call: TRBV6-2/TRBV6-3
cdr3_aa: CASSYSSNTGELFF
cdr3_nt: TGTGCCAGCAGTTACTCGTCTAACACCGGGGAGCTGTTTTTT

j_call: TRBJ2-7
clone_size: NA
d_call: NA
v_call: TRBV9
cdr3_aa: CASSVAPGLSYEQYF
cdr3_nt: TGTGCCAGCAGCGTAGCTCCAGGTCTCTCCTACGAGCAGTACTTC

j_call: TRBJ2-3
clone_size: once
d_call: TRBD1
v_call: TRBV5-5
cdr3_aa: CASSLVVGQGASSQYF
cdr3_nt: TGTGCCAGCAGCTTGGTAGTAGGACAGGGGGCAAGTAGTCAGTATTTT

j_call: TRBJ1-6
clone_size: NA
d_call: NA
v_call: TRBV9
cdr3_aa: CASSGGAGLINSPLHF
cdr3_nt: TGTGCCAGCAGCGGAGGGGCGGGACTGATTAATTCACCCCTCCACTTT

j_call: TRBJ2-7
clone_size: NA
d_call: NA
v_call: TRBV4-2
cdr3_aa: CASSQDGIYEQYF
cdr3_nt: TGTGCCAGCAGCCAAGACGGGATCTACGAGCAGTACTTC

j_call: TRBJ1-1
clone_size: NA
d_call: NA
v_call: TRBV4-3
cdr3_aa: CASSLMVNVGTMNTEAFF
cdr3_nt: TGCGCCAGCAGCCTAATGGTAAACGTGGGGACAATGAACACTGAAGCTTTCTTT

j_call: TRBJ2-7
clone_size: NA
d_call: NA
v_call: TRBV7-2
cdr3_aa: CASSLFGGGPYEQYF
cdr3_nt: TGTGCCAGCAGCTTATTTGGGGGAGGCCCCTACGAGCAGTACTTC

j_call: TRBJ2-1
clone_size: NA
d_call: NA
v_call: TRBV11-3
cdr3_aa: CASSPGLGSSGVVNEQFF
cdr3_nt: TGTGCCAGCAGCCCAGGACTGGGATCCTCTGGCGTCGTCAATGAGCAGTTCTTC

j_call: TRBJ2-5
clone_size: NA
d_call: TRBD1
v_call: TRBV5-5
cdr3_aa: CASTTTGTVETQYF
cdr3_nt: TGTGCCAGCACAACGACAGGGACGGTCGAGACCCAGTACTTC